This T cell receptor beta chain appears in the sequencing data of a study of T cell changes during pregnancy in multiple sclerosis. Profiling relied on immunoSEQ multiplex PCR, and the TCRdb table lists in-frame clones only, not all of them. The table records about 61,000 clones, 70% to 90% of them present only once. V was cut by 8 bases and J by 2 bases, with 22 bases left in between. This CDR3 spans 16 amino acids. Germline V gene data show CDR1 as SNHLY and CDR2 as FYNNEI. This clone was counted a single time. This specimen was peripheral blood, taken in the first trimester of pregnancy. The J gene is TRBJ2-7, the V gene TRBV2; a possible D gene is TRBD2 (6 bases). The source of this sequence is a female donor in good health, enrolled as a control in a pregnancy study. The CDR3 DNA follows: TGTGCCAGCTCGGACGAGGGACTTCCCATCGCCTACGAGCAGTACTTC. This encodes CASSDEGLPIAYEQYF. The full variable domain, completed using reference TRBV2 and TRBJ2-7, is EPEVTQTPSHQVTQMGQEVILRCVPISNHLYFYWYRQILGQKVEFLVSFYNNEISEKSEIFDDQFSVERPDGSNFTLKIRSTKLEDSAMYFCASSDEGLPIAYEQYFGPGTRLTVT.